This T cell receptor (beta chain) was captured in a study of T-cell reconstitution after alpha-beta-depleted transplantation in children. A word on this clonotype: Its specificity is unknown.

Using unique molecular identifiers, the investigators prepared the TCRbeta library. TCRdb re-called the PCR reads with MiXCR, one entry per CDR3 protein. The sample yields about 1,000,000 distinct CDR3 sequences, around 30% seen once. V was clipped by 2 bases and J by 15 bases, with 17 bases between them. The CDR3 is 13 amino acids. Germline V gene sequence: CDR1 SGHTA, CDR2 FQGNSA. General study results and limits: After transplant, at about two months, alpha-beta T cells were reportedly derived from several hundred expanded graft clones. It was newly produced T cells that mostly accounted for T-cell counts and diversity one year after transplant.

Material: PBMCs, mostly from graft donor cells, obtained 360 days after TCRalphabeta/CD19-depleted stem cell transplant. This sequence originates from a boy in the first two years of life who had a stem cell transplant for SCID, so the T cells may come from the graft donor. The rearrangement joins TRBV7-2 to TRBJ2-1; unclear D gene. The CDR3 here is CASSLNRASSLFF. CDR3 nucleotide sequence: TGTGCCAGCAGCTTAAACCGTGCCTCTAGTTTGTTCTTC.